A selection of T cell receptor beta chains follows, all from one sample in a study of cytomegalovirus exposure and HLA in healthy donors. Clones were sequenced by immunoSEQ multiplex PCR, and TCRdb holds only the in-frame ones, with some missing. This table holds over 85,000 clones, approximately 70% found once. Input material: PBMCs. These receptors were collected from a man aged 30 to 39 in good health and CMV-seronegative. Both conserved end residues are part of each CDR3. The order of the fields is J gene, V gene, D gene, clone size, CDR3 DNA, CDR3 protein. D genes are given only for firm matches. Size values are once, few and many counts, or a class for expanded clones, and some rows have none.

TRBJ1-5 | TRBV28 | TRBD1 | - | TGTGCCAGCAGTGGGACAGGGCCCAATCAGCCCCAGCATTTT | CASSGTGPNQPQHF
TRBJ2-7 | TRBV4-1 | TRBD1 | - | TGCGCCAGCAGCTCACGGACAGGTCTAAGCTACGAGCAGTACTTC | CASSSRTGLSYEQYF
TRBJ1-5 | TRBV27 | TRBD1 | - | TGTGCCAGCAGTTTGCGAGTAGGAGCAACAGGGGGCTTAGGCAATCAGCCCCAGCATTTT | CASSLRVGATGGLGNQPQHF
TRBJ1-5 | TRBV7-2 | - | - | TGTGCCAGCAGTCTTCTCAGGGATCAGCCCCAGCATTTT | CASSLLRDQPQHF
TRBJ1-5 | TRBV7-8 | TRBD1 | once | TGTGCCAGCAGCTTACGAGGAGGGACAGGGGGTCAGCCCCAGCATTTT | CASSLRGGTGGQPQHF
TRBJ2-7 | TRBV5-6 | TRBD1 | - | TGTGCCAGCAGCTTTAAGGGGGCGTACGAGCAGTACTTC | CASSFKGAYEQYF
TRBJ2-2 | TRBV5-6 | TRBD1 | - | TGTGCCAGCAGCCGGACAGGGGACACCGGGGAGCTGTTTTTT | CASSRTGDTGELFF
TRBJ1-1 | TRBV29-1 | - | few | TGCAGCGTTCTGATGGTTGAGGCTTTCTTT | CSVLMVEAFF
TRBJ1-1 | TRBV2 | TRBD1 | - | TGTGCCGGGATGGGACAGCGGGACACTGAAGCTTTCTTT | CAGMGQRDTEAFF
TRBJ1-5 | TRBV7-2 | - | - | TGTGCCAGCAGCTTACGGGGGAGTCAGCCCCAGCATTTT | CASSLRGSQPQHF
TRBJ2-1 | TRBV27 | - | - | TGTGCCAGCAGCCTAGGGGGGGGTTTCAATGAGCAGTTCTTC | CASSLGGGFNEQFF
TRBJ2-3 | TRBV29-1 | TRBD1 | - | TGCAGCGTTGCGGGGACAGGCCGGCGGTCCACAGATACGCAGTATTTT | CSVAGTGRRSTDTQYF
TRBJ1-2 | TRBV4-1 | - | - | TGCGCCAGCAGCCAGGTTAGAACTTATGGCTACACCTTC | CASSQVRTYGYTF
TRBJ2-7 | TRBV9 | TRBD2 | few | TGTGCCAGCAGCCCCCGGACTAGCGTGCCGGGTGAGCAGTACTTC | CASSPRTSVPGEQYF
TRBJ1-5 | TRBV5-1 | - | - | TGCGCCAGCAGCTTGGAGGGAGGCCAGCCCCAGCATTTT | CASSLEGGQPQHF
TRBJ2-7 | TRBV29-1 | TRBD1 | - | TGCAGCGTTGTTAGGACAGGGGGTTACGAGCAGTACTTC | CSVVRTGGYEQYF
TRBJ2-7 | TRBV7-2 | - | - | TGTGCCAGCAGCTCTGGACAGACCTACGAGCAGTACTTC | CASSSGQTYEQYF
TRBJ1-6 | TRBV5-1 | TRBD1 | - | TGCGCCAGCAGCCCCGGAGAGGGGGCGTCACAAAGTTCACCCCTCCACTTT | CASSPGEGASQSSPLHF
TRBJ2-5 | TRBV6-5 | - | few | TGTGCCAGCAGTTACAATATCCAAGCGGATGGGGAGACCCAGTACTTC | CASSYNIQADGETQYF
TRBJ1-2 | TRBV5-1 | - | few | TGCGCCAGCAGCTTGGAGGTCGGGGGGGGCTACACCTTC | CASSLEVGGGYTF
TRBJ2-2 | TRBV14 | TRBD2 | few | TGTGCCAGCAGCAACGCCCTAGCGGGGTACACCGGGGAGCTGTTTTTT | CASSNALAGYTGELFF
TRBJ1-1 | TRBV29-1 | - | few | TGCAGCGTTGTTGAGGGGGTAGTATCTGAAGCTTTCTTT | CSVVEGVVSEAFF
TRBJ1-5 | TRBV6-5 | - | many | TGTGCCAGCGGGTCTCGGGGTCAGCCCCAGCATTTT | CASGSRGQPQHF
TRBJ1-1 | TRBV5-6 | - | - | TGTGCCAGCAGCGAAACCGGGGTGGACACTGAAGCTTTCTTT | CASSETGVDTEAFF
TRBJ2-7 | TRBV4-2 | TRBD1 | - | TGTGCCAGCAGCCGAACGACGGACAGGGGATCCCGCGAGCAGTACTTC | CASSRTTDRGSREQYF
TRBJ1-2 | TRBV30 | TRBD1 | - | TGTGCCGAAGCCCGGGACAGGGGGTTCTATGGCTACACCTTC | CAEARDRGFYGYTF
TRBJ1-4 | TRBV6-5 | - | once | TGTGCCAGCAGTTATCAGGGCTCCGGGAGTGAAAAACTGTTTTTT | CASSYQGSGSEKLFF
TRBJ2-1 | TRBV11-2 | - | - | TGTGCCAGCAGCTTAATACCCCTGCTAGTCGCGTTCGATGAGCAGTTCTTC | CASSLIPLLVAFDEQFF